This entry lists 24 T cell receptor beta chains sequenced from one sample in a study of T-cell reconstitution after alpha-beta-depleted transplantation in children. Unique molecular identifiers were incorporated into the prepared TCRbeta library. TCRdb recomputed calls from the PCR reads with MiXCR, one row per CDR3 protein. The sample holds 550,000 to 600,000 distinct CDR3 sequences, 23% seen once. The sample was PBMCs, mostly from graft donor cells, taken 360 days after TCRalphabeta/CD19-depleted stem cell transplant. These receptors came from a boy younger than two who had a stem cell transplant for acute myeloid leukemia, so the T cells may come from the graft donor.

This clonotype was counted ten times or more. The chain joins TRBV6-5 to TRBJ2-2; D possibly corresponds to TRBD1 (7 bases). V lost 3 bases and J lost 6, with 14 bases in between. The germline CDR1 and CDR2 sequences are MNHEY and SVGAGI. The CDR3 spans 15 residues. The CDR3 spells CASSYGGGGSGELFF. CDR3 nucleotides: TGTGCCAGCAGTTATGGAGGGGGCGGCTCCGGGGAGCTGTTTTTT.

The sample holds a few counts of this clonotype. This sequence joins TRBV12-3 or TRBV12-4 and TRBJ2-3; tentatively, D is TRBD1 (6 bases). There are 13 residues in the CDR3. Trimming removed 7 bases at V and 1 base at J, with 9 bases between. CDR3: CASNEGGTDTQYF. DNA for the CDR3: TGTGCCAGCAACGAGGGGGGCACAGATACGCAGTATTTT.

The chain combines TRBV15 with TRBJ1-5, with D tentatively TRBD1 (5 bases). Trimming removed 0 bases at V and 7 bases at J, with 16 bases between. Looked up from germline, CDR1 is LNHNV and CDR2 is YYDKDF (reference sequence). The CDR3 loop spans 16 amino acids. CDR3 sequence: CATSRDPLGAGQPQHF. The CDR3 nucleotides read TGTGCCACCAGCAGAGATCCCCTCGGGGCCGGGCAGCCCCAGCATTTT.

The chain is built from TRBV11-2 and TRBJ2-3; D remains ambiguous. Per germline, CDR1 SGHAT and CDR2 FQNNGV. V was shortened by 3 bases and J by 1 base, with 8 bases between the two germline ends. CDR3 length equals 14 residues. The chain's CDR3 is CASSFTTGTDTQYF. The DNA of the CDR3 is TGTGCCAGCAGCTTTACTACAGGCACAGATACGCAGTATTTT.

This clonotype was seen ten or more times. V usage is TRBV7-2 and J usage is TRBJ2-5; 11 bases are a match to TRBD1. Germline V gene data show CDR1 as SGHTA and CDR2 as FQGNSA. The CDR3 sequence is 17 residues long. V lost 3 bases, J lost 5 bases, and 11 bases stayed unmatched. Written as DNA, the CDR3 is TGTGCCAGCAGCTTCGGGACAGGGGGACGCAGTAGGGAGACCCAGTACTTC. Translation: CASSFGTGGRSRETQYF. Looking up the rest from reference TRBV7-2 and TRBJ2-5 gives the full variable domain: GAGVSQSPSNKVTEKGKDVELRCDPISGHTALYWYRQSLGQGLEFLIYFQGNSAPDKSGLPSDRFSAERTGGSVSTLTIQRTQQEDSAVYLCASSFGTGGRSRETQYFGPGTRLLVL.

This clonotype showed up many times. The genes are TRBV20-1 and TRBJ2-5; 7 bases are a match to TRBD2. This CDR3 is built from 13 residues. CDR1 is DFQATT and CDR2 is SNEGSKA in the germline V gene (reference sequence). The trim removed 6 bases at V and 3 bases at J, leaving 7 bases unmatched. Here the CDR3 reads CSASLGREETQYF. The CDR3, as DNA: TGCAGTGCCTCCCTGGGGAGGGAAGAGACCCAGTACTTC.

The chain has TRBV20-1 and TRBJ1-1, with 10 positions matching TRBD1. V gave up 3 bases and J gave up 0 bases; unmatched junction bases: 10. The CDR3 extends over 17 amino acids. The germline CDR1 and CDR2 sequences are DFQATT and SNEGSKA (reference sequence). In DNA, the CDR3 is TGCAGTGCTAGGACAGGGGGCAGATGGGACATGAACACTGAAGCTTTCTTT. Translation gives CSARTGGRWDMNTEAFF.

This clonotype appeared many times. The chain is built from TRBV2 and TRBJ2-5; D is possibly TRBD1 or TRBD2 (6 bases each). This CDR3 is 14 amino acids long. V dropped 6 bases and J dropped 1 base, with 12 bases sitting between them. CDR1 and CDR2 (germline): SNHLY, FYNNEI. The CDR3 spells CASRGGQSQETQYF. Written as DNA, the CDR3 is TGTGCCAGCAGGGGGGGACAATCCCAAGAGACCCAGTACTTC.

This clonotype came up many times. The genes are TRBV20-1 and TRBJ2-6; D is ambiguous. Per the germline V gene, CDR1 is DFQATT and CDR2 is SNEGSKA (reference sequence). Trimming took 1 base from V and 1 from J, leaving 5 bases between them. CDR3 length equals 14 residues. This CDR3 is CSARGVSGANVLTF. CDR3 bases: TGCAGTGCTAGAGGGGTATCTGGGGCCAACGTCCTGACTTTC.

This chain links TRBV12-3 or TRBV12-4 with TRBJ2-5, with 12 bases lining up with TRBD2. The CDR3 is 17 amino acids. V shed 6 bases and J 4 bases; nucleotides not matched to a gene: 12. The CDR3 sequence is CASSRAPLAGGLETQYF. The CDR3 nucleotides read TGTGCCAGCAGCCGCGCCCCTCTAGCGGGGGGGCTAGAGACCCAGTACTTC.

This clonotype was seen a handful of times. The J gene is TRBJ2-2, the V gene TRBV15, with D hard to call. Germline values: CDR1 LNHNV, CDR2 YYDKDF (reference sequence). The CDR3 is 11 residues long. Trimming removed 3 bases at V and 5 bases at J, with 1 base between. The CDR3 protein is CATSSTGELFF. The CDR3 bases are TGTGCCACCAGCAGTACCGGGGAGCTGTTTTTT. The full variable domain, its missing parts supplied by reference TRBV15 and TRBJ2-2, is DAMVIQNPRYQVTQFGKPVTLSCSQTLNHNVMYWYQQKSSQAPKLLFHYYDKDFNNEADTPDNFQSRRPNTSFCFLDIRSPGLGDTAMYLCATSSTGELFFGEGSRLTVL.

The chain joins TRBV9 to TRBJ2-3, with 7 nucleotides matching TRBD1. V trimming: 4 bases; J trimming: 6 bases; junction bases outside the gene matches: 14. Germline values: CDR1 SGDLS, CDR2 YYNGEE. This CDR3 spans 16 amino acids. CDR3 amino acids: CASSIPGQLPQDTQYF. The CDR3 DNA is TGTGCCAGCAGCATTCCGGGACAGCTACCCCAGGATACGCAGTATTTT.

This clonotype has a handful of counts. V is TRBV6-2 or TRBV6-3 and J is TRBJ1-1; no clear D gene. Germline lookup yields CDR1 MNHEY and CDR2 SVGEGT. CDR3 size: 14 residues. Trimming cost V 3 bases and J 11 bases, with 19 bases left between them. The CDR3 sequence: CASSYRRTTNSAFF. CDR3 coding DNA: TGTGCCAGCAGTTATCGACGGACCACTAATTCCGCTTTCTTT.

This clonotype was observed a few times. V usage is TRBV12-3 or TRBV12-4 and J usage is TRBJ2-2, with D possibly being TRBD1 (7 bases). The CDR3 loop spans 16 amino acids. V lost 3 bases to trimming and J lost 6 bases, with 17 bases between them. CDR3 region: CASSFGRQGGAGELFF. The CDR3 region has the DNA TGTGCCAGCAGTTTCGGGAGACAGGGTGGGGCCGGGGAGCTGTTTTTT.

This clonotype was picked up a small number of times. The V call is TRBV18, the J call TRBJ2-1; D gene uncertain. CDR3 length: 16 amino acids. Germline V CDR1 and CDR2: KGHSH, LQKENI. V was trimmed by 0 bases and J by 0 bases, leaving 9 bases between them. The CDR3 reads CASSPPRPSSYNEQFF. CDR3 sequence (DNA): TGTGCCAGCTCACCACCGCGCCCTAGCTCCTACAATGAGCAGTTCTTC.

There are many counts of this clonotype. V gene TRBV20-1 combines with J gene TRBJ1-6, with unresolved D. The V and J ends lost 0 bases and 7 bases respectively, with 4 bases between them. The germline gives CDR1 DFQATT, CDR2 SNEGSKA (reference sequence). The CDR3 is 12 amino acids. The CDR3 region has the DNA TGCAGTGCTAGAGATCGGAATTCACCCCTCCACTTT. Its translation is CSARDRNSPLHF.

This chain connects TRBV20-1 to TRBJ1-5; a possible D gene is TRBD1 (5 bases). The CDR3 spans 14 residues. Germline CDR1 reads DFQATT; CDR2 reads SNEGSKA (reference sequence). The V end was cut by 1 base, the J end by 5 bases, with 12 bases between. The CDR3 sequence is CSARGRGLDQPQHF. The CDR3 coding sequence is TGCAGTGCTAGAGGGCGGGGACTCGATCAGCCCCAGCATTTT.

The J gene is TRBJ1-5, the V gene TRBV28; possibly TRBD1 for D (6 bases). V was shortened by 7 bases and J by 2 bases, with 9 bases between the two germline ends. This CDR3 has 13 amino acids. Germline V gene data show CDR1 as MDHEN and CDR2 as SYDVKM. In DNA, the CDR3 is TGTGCCAGCAAACAGGGTGGCAATCAGCCCCAGCATTTT. Its protein is CASKQGGNQPQHF.

This chain uses TRBV13 with TRBJ2-3, with 13 nucleotides matching TRBD2. The junction had 10 bases not matched to a gene; V was cut back by 4 bases and J by 9 bases. The CDR3 consists of 16 residues. CDR1 is PRHDT and CDR2 is FYEKMQ in the germline V gene (reference sequence). CDR3 sequence: CASSSLQTSGGQTQYF. For the CDR3, the DNA is TGTGCCAGCAGCTCCCTTCAGACTAGCGGGGGGCAGACGCAGTATTTT.

This clonotype was seen ten or more times. The chain employs TRBV10-3 and TRBJ2-1, with 9 bases that match TRBD2. Germline-derived CDR1 and CDR2 are ENHRY and SYGVKD. This CDR3 spans 15 amino acids. J gave up 2 bases and V 9 bases, and 8 bases lay outside the gene matches. As DNA, the CDR3 is TGTGCCATTACCGCAGCGGGGGGCCCCTACAATGAGCAGTTCTTC. This sequence encodes CAITAAGGPYNEQFF.

This clonotype was recorded many times. The rearrangement uses TRBV7-9 and TRBJ2-3, with 7 bases matching TRBD1. This CDR3 region has 13 residues. Germline assignment: CDR1 SEHNR and CDR2 FQNEAQ (reference sequence). Trimming removed 5 bases from V and 4 bases from J; junction bases left unmatched: 3. CDR3 amino acids: CASSPQGADTQYF. The CDR3 DNA sequence: TGTGCCAGCAGCCCCCAGGGGGCAGATACGCAGTATTTT.

The J gene is TRBJ2-1, the V gene TRBV20-1; D perhaps matches TRBD2 (5 bases). Trimming pared 6 bases from V and 1 base from J, leaving 19 bases between. There are 16 residues in the CDR3. Germline V CDR1 and CDR2: DFQATT, SNEGSKA (reference sequence). The CDR3 nucleotides read TGCAGTGCCGTGAATGAGGTAGCGACTTCCTACAATGAGCAGTTCTTC. Its protein is CSAVNEVATSYNEQFF.

This clonotype was observed many times. This chain uses TRBV29-1 with TRBJ2-7, with 10 positions matching TRBD1. CDR3 length: 14 amino acids. Germline V gene sequence: CDR1 SQVTM, CDR2 ANQGSEA. The V gene end was trimmed by 6 bases and the J gene end by 6 bases; junction bases not matched to a gene: 11. The CDR3: CSVLPRDRGSEQYV. CDR3 bases: TGCAGCGTCCTGCCCCGGGACAGGGGAAGCGAGCAGTACGTC.

This clonotype has only a few counts. This chain connects TRBV20-1 to TRBJ2-1; D may be TRBD2 (6 bases). Deletions cut 0 bases from V and 3 bases from J, with 12 bases between. Germline CDR1 is DFQATT and CDR2 is SNEGSKA (reference sequence). CDR3 size: 15 residues. Here the CDR3 reads CSARDGASVYNEQFF. DNA for the CDR3: TGCAGTGCTAGAGATGGGGCTAGCGTCTACAATGAGCAGTTCTTC.